This T cell receptor (beta chain) was documented in a study of OX40 agonist ivuxolimab in advanced cancers. Turning to the study itself: Every 2 weeks, patients got intravenous ivuxolimab at one of six dose levels (0.01-10 mg/kg). Study-level points and caveats: Also showing low normalized T-cell clonal expansion were some of the nonresponders. There were, on average, more expanded clones in CD8+ T cells than in CD4+.

Assay used: immunoSEQ multiplex PCR; TCRdb lists only in-frame clones, some missing. The sample has tens of thousands of clones, 80% to 95% seen once. As for this clone: The antigen is undetermined.

Baseline was the first blood sampling point, followed by cycle 4 day 1 and cycle 7 day 1. This clonotype was obtained from an adult with an advanced solid tumor such as melanoma, head and neck, liver or kidney cancer. This specimen consisted of CD4+ or CD8+ T cells sorted from blood, obtained in a trial of the OX40 agonist ivuxolimab.

CDR3: CASSQDRGRLYEQYF. The CDR3 bases are TGTGCCAGCAGCCAGGACAGGGGGCGACTTTACGAGCAGTACTTC. The chain carries TRBV14 and TRBJ2-7; 11 nucleotides align to TRBD1. The CDR3 is made up of 15 amino acids. J was trimmed by 4 bases and V by 3 bases; bases with no gene match: 5. Germline-derived CDR1 and CDR2 are SGHDN and FVKESK. The full variable domain, in which reference TRBV14 and TRBJ2-7 provide the parts outside the CDR3, is EAGVTQFPSHSVIEKGQTVTLRCDPISGHDNLYWYRRVMGKEIKFLLHFVKESKQDESGMPNNRFLAERTGGTYSTLKVQPAELEDSGVYFCASSQDRGRLYEQYFGPGTRLTVT.